This is a list of T cell receptor beta chains from one sample in a study of blood T cells in healthy people across ages. TCRdb called the 5' RACE reads again in MiXCR, with one record for every CDR3 protein. The table records 650,000 to 700,000 distinct CDR3 sequences, about 32% of them present only once. The sample was blood. These receptors all come from a woman older than 75 in good health. The CDR3 runs from the conserved cysteine through the conserved F or W. The order of the fields is CDR3 protein, V gene.

CSARPPSGGNTGELFF | TRBV20-1
CASSAPGLHNEQFF | TRBV25-1
CSAEYSGYGYTF | TRBV20-1
CASSIGGGNTEAFF | TRBV19
CASSLEGGARDTQYF | TRBV7-9
CASSLIRGQETQYF | TRBV7-9
CASSYYASGQVTDTQYF | TRBV6-2/TRBV6-3
CASSLQGAWGYTF | TRBV7-2
CASRPPAPSLQETQYF | TRBV6-6
CASSQGDPNTGELFF | TRBV6-2/TRBV6-3
CASGLSTGWRAFF | TRBV6-6
CSATRGSEQYF | TRBV20-1
CASSPPPGNEQFF | TRBV6-2/TRBV6-3
CASSLHYSNQPQHF | TRBV27
CASSWTSGRADTQYF | TRBV12-3/TRBV12-4
CASSLNPAWGGGHEQYF | TRBV7-6
CASSLRGGVRQETQYF | TRBV6-1
CASSLHGTGNTEAFF | TRBV7-9
CASSLAIGNYNEQFF | TRBV7-9
CSVAQGGMDTQYF | TRBV29-1
CAWIRGGTNEKLFF | TRBV30
CASSLARGITEAFF | TRBV11-2
CASSQDGTVGRPQHF | TRBV3-1
CASRLDRPNEKLFF | TRBV28
CASSLKSGDSMSNEQFF | TRBV7-9
CASSYEGPGPETQYF | TRBV6-5
CASSSDRDYTDTQYF | TRBV7-9
CSVQQGSNQSQHF | TRBV29-1
CASSPTTPQSQYF | TRBV7-3
CASSRPRTGLNYGYTF | TRBV7-2
CASSDIRQGTKTQYF | TRBV4-1
CASSLVGLLNTEAFF | TRBV5-6
CSVFPPDRRYGYTF | TRBV20-1
CASSSPTDTYEQYF | TRBV28
CAISDPGTTYNEQFF | TRBV10-3
CASSPDRGPREQYF | TRBV3-1